These 31 T cell receptor beta chains share one sample of origin, sequenced in a study of T cells expressing NK-cell markers. Reprocessing the 5' RACE reads, TCRdb reports a single entry for every CDR3 protein and omits DNA. Here the sample table reports roughly 420,000 distinct CDR3 sequences. The sample taken for sequencing was blood T cells: a sorted CD56 or NKG2C T cell subset, CD4+ or CD8+ T cells, or bulk PBMC T cells (not recorded which). The receptor set was obtained from a woman aged 18 to 75 in good health.

The V and J genes are TRBV5-6 and TRBJ2-3; TCRdb's assignment of TRBD1 cannot be checked, as there is no DNA. The CDR3 loop spans 15 amino acids. Germline V gene data show CDR1 as SGHDT and CDR2 as YYEEEE. CDR3 in amino acids: CASSQQGGGTDTQYF.

The chain employs TRBV5-1 and TRBJ1-1; the D call from TCRdb, TRBD1, cannot be confirmed without DNA. The length of the CDR3 is 15 residues. Germline loops: CDR1 SGHRS, CDR2 YFSETQ. The CDR3 sequence: CASSLIQGMNTEAFF. The variable domain in full, with the rest retrieved from reference TRBV5-1 and TRBJ1-1, is KAGVTQTPRYLIKTRGQQVTLSCSPISGHRSVSWYQQTPGQGLQFLFEYFSETQRNKGNFPGRFSGRQFSNSRSEMNVSTLELGDSALYLCASSLIQGMNTEAFFGQGTRLTVV.

CDR3 loop: CRADLGTATDTQYF. V is TRBV20-1 and J is TRBJ2-3; TCRdb returns TRBD1, unconfirmable since there is no DNA. CDR1 DFQATT and CDR2 SNEGSKA come from the germline V gene (reference sequence). The CDR3 length is 14 residues.

The chain is built from TRBV5-8 and TRBJ2-5; TCRdb indicates TRBD1, and absent DNA this call remains unverified. This CDR3 is built from 15 residues. Germline CDR1 SGHTS, CDR2 YDEGEE. The CDR3: CASSSGQQGVKTQYF.

The V call is TRBV18, the J call TRBJ2-7; the TRBD2 assignment by TCRdb is unverifiable without DNA. Germline CDR1 reads KGHSH; CDR2 reads LQKENI. This CDR3 has 14 residues. CDR3 region: CASSPAGGPNEQYF.

The CDR3 loop reads CASSSQPEDHNEQFF. The J gene is TRBJ2-1, the V gene TRBV7-6. The CDR3 contains 15 residues. Per germline, CDR1 SGHVS and CDR2 FNYEAQ.

The V and J genes are TRBV7-6 and TRBJ2-1; TCRdb indicates TRBD1, and absent DNA this call remains unverified. This CDR3 is 16 amino acids long. Germline CDR1 and CDR2: SGHVS and FNYEAQ. CDR3 sequence: CASSRLDTRQSNEQFF.

V gene TRBV10-3 combines with J gene TRBJ2-7; TCRdb lists TRBD1, though no DNA is available to test this call. CDR1 ENHRY and CDR2 SYGVKD come from the germline V gene. This CDR3 spans 15 amino acids. The CDR3 protein is CAISEGPGDPYEQYF.

The chain combines TRBV10-1 with TRBJ2-3; TCRdb selects TRBD2, and the lack of DNA leaves this call unchecked. Per the germline V gene, CDR1 is WNHNN and CDR2 is SYGVQD (reference sequence). The CDR3 runs to 14 residues. The CDR3 here is CASSEGAGGPGQYF.

The gene calls are TRBV6-1 and TRBJ2-6; no DNA is available, so the TRBD2 call from TCRdb remains unchecked. CDR3 length: 15 amino acids. The V gene's germline CDR1 is MNHNS and CDR2 SASEGT. The CDR3 region is CASTRDITGANVLTF.

V usage is TRBV23-1 and J usage is TRBJ2-3; TCRdb reports TRBD1, a call that lacks DNA to check it against. TRBV23-1 falls under the ORF class, with uncertain function. This CDR3 has 13 residues. CDR3 sequence: CARTTPGADTQYF.

This rearrangement joins TRBV7-6 to TRBJ1-1; TCRdb picks TRBD1, but there is no DNA to check that call. CDR3 length: 13 residues. Germline loops: CDR1 SGHVS, CDR2 FNYEAQ. CDR3 in amino acids: CASSLGGDTEAFF.

This chain links TRBV7-3 with TRBJ2-2; TCRdb calls TRBD2, which cannot be checked without DNA. The CDR3 sequence is 20 residues long. CDR1 SGHTA and CDR2 FQGTGA come from the germline V gene. The CDR3 is CASSLRLVQREWNKTGELFF.

V gene TRBV28 combines with J gene TRBJ2-1; TCRdb indicates TRBD1, and absent DNA this call remains unverified. CDR3 length: 15 residues. Germline V CDR1 and CDR2: MDHEN, SYDVKM. CDR3: CASSPGGGAYNEQFF. Drawing the rest from reference TRBV28 and TRBJ2-1, the complete variable domain is DVKVTQSSRYLVKRTGEKVFLECVQDMDHENMFWYRQDPGLGLRLIYFSYDVKMKEKGDIPEGYSVSREKKERFSLILESASTNQTSMYLCASSPGGGAYNEQFFGPGTRLTVL.

The CDR3 loop reads CASSYSTGDQPQHF. The rearrangement joins TRBV6-5 to TRBJ1-5; TCRdb returns TRBD1, unconfirmable since there is no DNA. This CDR3 region has 14 residues. Germline lookup yields CDR1 MNHEY and CDR2 SVGAGI.

The chain couples TRBV5-1 to TRBJ1-1. This CDR3 region has 14 residues. The germline V gene has CDR1 SGHRS and CDR2 YFSETQ. The CDR3 here is CASSQIAGGAEAFF.

The chain employs TRBV10-3 and TRBJ1-1. This CDR3 has 14 amino acids. In germline, CDR1 is ENHRY, CDR2 SYGVKD. The chain's CDR3 is CAIGKGGRATEAFF.

J is TRBJ2-1 and V is TRBV5-1; TCRdb gives TRBD1 as the D gene, but with no DNA this cannot be confirmed. From germline, CDR1 is SGHRS and CDR2 YFSETQ. The CDR3 loop spans 14 amino acids. The CDR3 region is CASSHLGGINEQFF.

The rearrangement uses TRBV10-3 and TRBJ1-1. The germline V gene encodes CDR1 ENHRY and CDR2 SYGVKD. The CDR3 has 12 amino acids. The CDR3 protein is CAISVQGTEAFF.

The rearrangement joins TRBV7-8 to TRBJ2-7; TCRdb lists TRBD1, though no DNA is available to test this call. The CDR3 contains 15 residues. Germline lookup yields CDR1 SGHVS and CDR2 FQNEAQ. CDR3 region: CASSLRRDRGYEQYF. Based on the CDR3 plus reference TRBV7-8 and TRBJ2-7, the full variable domain is GAGVSQSPRYKVAKRGQDVALRCDPISGHVSLFWYQQALGQGPEFLTYFQNEAQLDKSGLPSDRFFAERPEGSVSTLKIQRTQQEDSAVYLCASSLRRDRGYEQYFGPGTRLTVT.

This chain links TRBV5-1 with TRBJ2-2. The CDR3 sequence is 14 residues long. Germline V lookup: CDR1 SGHRS, CDR2 YFSETQ. CDR3 loop: CASRRNPTTGELFF. Supplemented by reference TRBV5-1 and TRBJ2-2, the full variable domain reads KAGVTQTPRYLIKTRGQQVTLSCSPISGHRSVSWYQQTPGQGLQFLFEYFSETQRNKGNFPGRFSGRQFSNSRSEMNVSTLELGDSALYLCASRRNPTTGELFFGEGSRLTVL.

The J gene is TRBJ1-2, the V gene TRBV12-3 or TRBV12-4; TCRdb reports TRBD1, a call that lacks DNA to check it against. This CDR3 has 14 residues. Here the CDR3 reads CASRPGDGWYGYTF.

The rearrangement uses TRBV28 and TRBJ2-7; TCRdb calls TRBD1, which cannot be checked without DNA. The length of the CDR3 is 14 residues. Per germline, CDR1 MDHEN and CDR2 SYDVKM. Here the CDR3 reads CASSPWGRTYEQYF.

V gene TRBV4-3 combines with J gene TRBJ1-5; the D call of TRBD1 rests on TCRdb alone, since no DNA is present to check it. There are 15 residues in the CDR3. Germline V CDR1 and CDR2: LGHNA, YSLEER. The CDR3 loop reads CASSQEQGDNQPQHF.

The rearrangement links TRBV28 to TRBJ2-5; TCRdb proposes TRBD1, but this gene call is untestable without DNA. The germline gives CDR1 MDHEN, CDR2 SYDVKM. CDR3 length: 19 amino acids. The CDR3 spells CASSLFFGSRIEERWDQYF. Full variable domain (missing parts from reference TRBV28 and TRBJ2-5): DVKVTQSSRYLVKRTGEKVFLECVQDMDHENMFWYRQDPGLGLRLIYFSYDVKMKEKGDIPEGYSVSREKKERFSLILESASTNQTSMYLCASSLFFGSRIEERWDQYFGPGTRLLVL.

The chain joins TRBV6-2 or TRBV6-3 to TRBJ2-7. Germline CDR1 MNHEY, CDR2 SVGEGT. The CDR3 loop spans 15 amino acids. The CDR3 spells CASSHPEVGYHEQYF.

CDR3 region: CASSQEGLAFTGELFF. The rearrangement links TRBV3-1 to TRBJ2-2; TCRdb reports TRBD2, a call that lacks DNA to check it against. The CDR3 spans 16 residues. Germline V gives CDR1 LGHDT, CDR2 YNNKEL (reference sequence).

The V gene is TRBV20-1, the J gene TRBJ1-3. Germline loops: CDR1 DFQATT, CDR2 SNEGSKA (reference sequence). This CDR3 has 16 amino acids. This CDR3 reads CSAPSWGGLSGNTIYF.

The chain links TRBV12-3 or TRBV12-4 to TRBJ1-1; the D call from TCRdb, TRBD1, cannot be confirmed without DNA. The CDR3 covers 14 residues. CDR3 sequence reads: CASSYEGLGTEAFF.

The rearrangement joins TRBV7-2 to TRBJ2-3; TCRdb returns TRBD1, unconfirmable since there is no DNA. The CDR3 is 14 amino acids. Germline-derived CDR1 and CDR2 are SGHTA and FQGNSA. CDR3 in amino acids: CASSSTHRVDTQYF.

The genes are TRBV30 and TRBJ2-2; TCRdb's assignment of TRBD1 cannot be checked, as there is no DNA. The CDR3 contains 14 residues. The germline gives CDR1 GTSNPN, CDR2 SVGIG (reference sequence). The CDR3: CAWRRQPNTGELFF. Together with reference TRBV30 and TRBJ2-2, the CDR3 gives the full variable domain: SQTIHQWPATLVQPVGSPLSLECTVEGTSNPNLYWYRQAAGRGLQLLFYSVGIGQISSEVPQNLSASRPQDRQFILSSKKLLLSDSGFYLCAWRRQPNTGELFFGEGSRLTVL.